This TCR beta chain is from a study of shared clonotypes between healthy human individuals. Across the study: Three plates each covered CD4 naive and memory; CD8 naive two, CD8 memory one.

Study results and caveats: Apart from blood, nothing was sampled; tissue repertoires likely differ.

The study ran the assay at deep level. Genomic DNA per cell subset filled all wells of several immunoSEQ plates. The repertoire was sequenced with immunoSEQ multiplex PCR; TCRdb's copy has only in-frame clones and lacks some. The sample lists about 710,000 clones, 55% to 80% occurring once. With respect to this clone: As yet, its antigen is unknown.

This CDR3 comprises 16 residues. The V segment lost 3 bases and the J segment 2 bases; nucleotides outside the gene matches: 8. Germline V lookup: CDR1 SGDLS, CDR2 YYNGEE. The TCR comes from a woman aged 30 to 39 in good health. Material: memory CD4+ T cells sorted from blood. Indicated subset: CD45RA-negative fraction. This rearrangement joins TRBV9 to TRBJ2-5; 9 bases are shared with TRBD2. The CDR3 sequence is CASSAEISGGQETQYF. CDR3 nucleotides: TGTGCCAGCAGCGCCGAGATTAGCGGGGGACAAGAGACCCAGTACTTC.